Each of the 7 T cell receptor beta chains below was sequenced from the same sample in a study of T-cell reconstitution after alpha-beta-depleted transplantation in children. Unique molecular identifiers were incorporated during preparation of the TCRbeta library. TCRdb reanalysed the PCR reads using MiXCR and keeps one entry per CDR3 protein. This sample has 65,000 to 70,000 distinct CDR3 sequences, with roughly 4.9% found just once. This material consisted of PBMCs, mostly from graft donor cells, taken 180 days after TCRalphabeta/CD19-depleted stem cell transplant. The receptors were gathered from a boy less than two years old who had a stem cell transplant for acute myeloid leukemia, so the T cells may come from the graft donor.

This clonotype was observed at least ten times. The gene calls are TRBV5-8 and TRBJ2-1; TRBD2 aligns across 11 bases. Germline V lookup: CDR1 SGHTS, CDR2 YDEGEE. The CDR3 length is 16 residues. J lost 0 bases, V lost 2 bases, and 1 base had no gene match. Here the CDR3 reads CASSLGTSGSYNEQFF. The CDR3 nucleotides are TGTGCCAGCAGCTTAGGGACTAGCGGCTCCTACAATGAGCAGTTCTTC. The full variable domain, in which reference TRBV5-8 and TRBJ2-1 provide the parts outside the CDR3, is EAGVTQSPTHLIKTRGQQATLRCSPISGHTSVYWYQQALGLGLQFLLWYDEGEERNRGNFPPRFSGRQFPNYSSELNVNALELEDSALYLCASSLGTSGSYNEQFFGPGTRLTVL.

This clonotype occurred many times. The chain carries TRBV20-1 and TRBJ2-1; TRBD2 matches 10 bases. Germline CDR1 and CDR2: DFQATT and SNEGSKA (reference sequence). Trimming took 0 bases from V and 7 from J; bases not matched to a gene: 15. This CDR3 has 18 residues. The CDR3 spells CSARDAEWSGGAGNEQFF. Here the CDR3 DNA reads TGCAGTGCTAGAGATGCCGAATGGAGCGGGGGGGCGGGGAATGAGCAGTTCTTC.

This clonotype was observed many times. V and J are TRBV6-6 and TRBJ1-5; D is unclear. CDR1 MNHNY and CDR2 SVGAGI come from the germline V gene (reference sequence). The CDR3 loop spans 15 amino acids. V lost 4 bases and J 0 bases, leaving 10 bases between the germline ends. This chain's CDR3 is CASSFENYSNQPQHF. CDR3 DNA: TGTGCCAGCAGTTTCGAGAACTATAGCAATCAGCCCCAGCATTTT.

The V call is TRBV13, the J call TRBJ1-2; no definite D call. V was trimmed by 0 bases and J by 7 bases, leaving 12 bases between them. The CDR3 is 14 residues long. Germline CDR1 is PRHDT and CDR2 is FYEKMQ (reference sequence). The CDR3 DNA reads TGTGCCAGCAGCTTAGGCCGGTCAGGTCCTGGCTACACCTTC. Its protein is CASSLGRSGPGYTF. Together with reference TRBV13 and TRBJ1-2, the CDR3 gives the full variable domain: AAGVIQSPRHLIKEKRETATLKCYPIPRHDTVYWYQQGPGQDPQFLISFYEKMQSDKGSIPDRFSAQQFSDYHSELNMSSLELGDSALYFCASSLGRSGPGYTFGSGTRLTVV.

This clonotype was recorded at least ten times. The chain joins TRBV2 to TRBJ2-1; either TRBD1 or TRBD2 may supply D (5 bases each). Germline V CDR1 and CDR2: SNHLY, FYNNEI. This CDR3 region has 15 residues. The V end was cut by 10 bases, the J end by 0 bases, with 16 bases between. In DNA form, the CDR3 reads TGTGCCAACCCGAGGGGTCCCATCTCCTACAATGAGCAGTTCTTC. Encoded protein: CANPRGPISYNEQFF.

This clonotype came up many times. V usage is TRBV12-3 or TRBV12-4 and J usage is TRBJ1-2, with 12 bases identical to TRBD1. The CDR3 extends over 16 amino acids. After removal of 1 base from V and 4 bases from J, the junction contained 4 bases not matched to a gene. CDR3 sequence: CASSLVGTGGLYGYTF. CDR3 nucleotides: TGTGCCAGCAGTTTAGTCGGGACAGGGGGCCTCTATGGCTACACCTTC.

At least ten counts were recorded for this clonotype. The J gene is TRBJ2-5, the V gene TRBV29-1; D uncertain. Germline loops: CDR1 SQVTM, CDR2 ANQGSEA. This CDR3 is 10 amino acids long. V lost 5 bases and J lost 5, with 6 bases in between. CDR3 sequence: CSVRMETQYF. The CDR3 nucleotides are TGCAGCGTTCGTATGGAGACCCAGTACTTC.